Listed below are T cell receptor beta chains from one sample, sequenced in a study of T-cell reconstitution after alpha-beta-depleted transplantation in children. MiXCR was run by TCRdb on the PCR reads, yielding one entry per CDR3 protein. The sample yields about 29,000 distinct CDR3 sequences, 6.3% seen once. Sequences were derived from PBMCs, mostly from graft donor cells, sampled 180 days after TCRalphabeta/CD19-depleted stem cell transplant. All receptors come from a male patient younger than 18 who had a stem cell transplant for acute myeloid leukemia, so the T cells may come from the graft donor. CDR3s include the opening cysteine and the closing phenylalanine or tryptophan. The D gene is left open where the match is weak. A clone size is listed for some rows: how often the clone was seen (once, few, many), or a class if it is expanded.

v_gene	d_gene	j_gene	abundance	CDR3aa	CDR3nt
TRBV28	TRBD2	TRBJ2-3	few	CASKLAGGLPDTQYF	TGTGCCAGCAAACTAGCGGGGGGCCTGCCAGATACGCAGTATTTT
TRBV3-1	-	TRBJ2-3	many	CASRDPFRGDTQYF	TGTGCCAGCAGGGACCCGTTTAGGGGCGATACGCAGTATTTT
TRBV11-3	TRBD1	TRBJ2-1	-	CASSHATGSPEQFF	TGTGCCAGCAGCCACGCGACAGGGAGCCCTGAGCAGTTCTTC
TRBV20-1	-	TRBJ1-6	many	CSASPTANNSPLHF	TGCAGTGCTAGCCCGACAGCCAATAATTCACCCCTCCACTTT
TRBV5-6	-	TRBJ1-6	many	CASSFQQGNSPLHF	TGTGCCAGCAGCTTCCAACAGGGTAATTCACCCCTCCACTTT
TRBV7-3	-	TRBJ2-1	many	CASSLIPDTANEQFF	TGTGCCAGCAGCTTAATCCCGGATACGGCTAATGAGCAGTTCTTC
TRBV3-1	-	TRBJ2-2	many	CASSQDRISVTGELFF	TGTGCCAGCAGCCAAGATAGGATTAGCGTCACCGGGGAGCTGTTTTTT
TRBV18	TRBD1	TRBJ1-1	many	CASSSRGPGQGGVNTEAFF	TGTGCCAGCTCTTCGAGAGGACCGGGACAGGGGGGGGTGAACACTGAAGCTTTCTTT
TRBV7-2	TRBD2	TRBJ2-1	many	CASKRGQGYNEQFF	TGTGCCAGCAAGCGGGGGCAGGGTTACAATGAGCAGTTCTTC
TRBV27	TRBD2	TRBJ2-5	many	CASSWGLGKTQYF	TGTGCCAGCAGTTGGGGACTAGGAAAGACCCAGTACTTC
TRBV7-9	TRBD2	TRBJ2-1	many	CASSVLHGRGLAGGSSYNEQFF	TGTGCCAGCAGCGTTCTTCACGGGCGAGGACTAGCGGGAGGCAGCTCCTACAATGAGCAGTTCTTC
TRBV3-1	-	TRBJ2-2	-	CASSIGPGELFF	TGTGCCAGCTCCATTGGACCCGGGGAGCTGTTTTTT
TRBV7-3	TRBD2	TRBJ2-1	many	CASSLGLAGGNEQFF	TGTGCCAGCAGCTTAGGACTAGCGGGAGGCAATGAGCAGTTCTTC
TRBV12-3/TRBV12-4	-	TRBJ2-7	many	CASSLGTGSTGEQYF	TGTGCCAGCAGTTTAGGCACAGGGTCGACCGGGGAGCAGTACTTC
TRBV5-5	-	TRBJ2-5	medium-sized	CASSLAVGTGERETQYF	TGTGCCAGCAGCTTGGCCGTCGGGACGGGTGAACGAGAGACCCAGTACTTC
TRBV7-2	-	TRBJ1-1	medium-sized	CASSSLAVGGTEAFF	TGTGCCAGCAGCTCGCTGGCGGTTGGAGGAACTGAAGCTTTCTTT
TRBV10-3	-	TRBJ1-5	many	CAISAVAQGQPQHF	TGTGCCATCAGTGCCGTGGCCCAGGGTCAGCCCCAGCATTTT
TRBV20-1	TRBD2	TRBJ2-1	many	CSATPGLALAEQFF	TGCAGTGCTACACCGGGACTAGCCTTAGCTGAGCAGTTCTTC
TRBV6-2/TRBV6-3	-	TRBJ2-1	many	CASSYLGGNGEQFF	TGTGCCAGCAGTTACCTTGGGGGGAACGGTGAGCAGTTCTTC
TRBV2	TRBD1	TRBJ2-2	many	CASSPGQGSTGELFF	TGTGCCAGCAGTCCGGGACAGGGAAGCACCGGGGAGCTGTTTTTT
TRBV12-3/TRBV12-4	TRBD1	TRBJ2-2	-	CASSLAGGAELFF	TGTGCCAGCAGTTTAGCAGGGGGCGCGGAGCTGTTTTTT
TRBV5-1	-	TRBJ1-2	many	CASSPGRSYGYTF	TGCGCCAGCAGCCCGGGACGGTCCTATGGCTACACCTTC
TRBV6-6	TRBD1	TRBJ1-6	many	CGGTRDSNSPLHF	TGTGGGGGGACGAGGGACAGTAATTCACCCCTCCACTTT
TRBV28	-	TRBJ2-5	many	CASSFPGLGETQYF	TGTGCCAGCAGTTTTCCGGGACTCGGGGAGACCCAGTACTTC
TRBV27	-	TRBJ2-5	many	CASSFRETQYF	TGTGCCAGCAGTTTTCGAGAGACCCAGTACTTC
TRBV6-5	-	TRBJ2-3	-	CASKRTDTQYF	TGTGCCAGCAAACGGACAGATACGCAGTATTTT
TRBV20-1	TRBD1	TRBJ2-2	many	CSAGGQANTGELFF	TGCAGTGCTGGGGGACAGGCGAACACCGGGGAGCTGTTTTTT
TRBV4-2	-	TRBJ2-5	many	CASSQRGGETQYF	TGTGCCAGCAGCCAAAGAGGTGGAGAGACCCAGTACTTC
TRBV7-9	TRBD1	TRBJ1-6	many	CASSATGGDNSPLHF	TGTGCCAGCAGCGCGACAGGGGGGGATAATTCACCCCTCCACTTT
TRBV20-1	-	TRBJ2-1	many	CSARSRGLFSYNEQFF	TGCAGTGCTAGATCCAGGGGACTATTCTCCTACAATGAGCAGTTCTTC
TRBV7-9	-	TRBJ2-1	many	CASSGGFIFDEQFF	TGTGCCAGCAGCGGGGGATTCATCTTCGATGAGCAGTTCTTC
TRBV4-2	TRBD1	TRBJ1-1	many	CASSLRTGVWNTEAFF	TGTGCCAGCAGCCTTAGGACAGGGGTATGGAACACTGAAGCTTTCTTT
TRBV6-2/TRBV6-3	-	TRBJ2-7	many	CASTLSRGGYEQYF	TGTGCCAGCACTCTCAGCCGCGGTGGGTACGAGCAGTACTTC
TRBV12-3/TRBV12-4	-	TRBJ1-5	many	CASSGRYNQPQHF	TGTGCCAGCAGCGGACGGTACAATCAGCCCCAGCATTTT